This paragraph reports one T cell receptor (beta chain). The CDR3 sequence is 15 residues long. In germline, CDR1 is SGHAT, CDR2 FQDESV (reference sequence). V dropped 5 bases and J dropped 3 bases, with 17 bases sitting between them. This entry is derived from a study of T cell changes during pregnancy in multiple sclerosis. Repertoires were generated with immunoSEQ multiplex PCR, while TCRdb's copy carries only in-frame clones and drops some. The sample consists of more than 65,000 clones, roughly nine tenths of them appearing once. The sample was CD4+ T cells from peripheral blood mononuclear cells, taken before pregnancy. The V call is TRBV11-1, the J call TRBJ2-7, with D maybe TRBD2 (6 bases). This TCR was sampled from a female donor with multiple sclerosis, enrolled in a pregnancy study. CDR3: CASSHLRGASYEQYF. The CDR3 coding sequence is TGTGCCAGCAGCCATTTGCGGGGAGCTAGCTACGAGCAGTACTTC.